This T cell receptor (beta chain) was identified during a study of shared clonotypes between healthy human individuals. Sequencing was performed with immunoSEQ multiplex PCR; in TCRdb, only in-frame clones are kept and a portion is missing. The table has 2 million to 2.5 million clones, approximately 96% seen once. Germline V gene lookup returns CDR1 SGHTA and CDR2 FQGNSA. CDR3 length: 15 amino acids. V lost 1 base to trimming and J lost 7 bases, with 14 bases between them. This TCR came from a man between 18 and 29 years old in good health. Sequencing was carried out using naive CD4+ T cells sorted from blood. Subset reported: CD45RA+ positively selected. The chain recombines TRBV7-2 with TRBJ1-5, with D perhaps TRBD1 (5 bases). CDR3 loop: CASSLGGTPKQPQHF. The DNA of the CDR3 is TGTGCCAGCAGCTTAGGCGGGACTCCCAAACAGCCCCAGCATTTT.